The 8 T cell receptor beta chains presented below share a single source sample, sequenced in a study of shared clonotypes between healthy human individuals. TCRdb's table, derived via immunoSEQ multiplex PCR, lists solely in-frame clones and lacks some. The sample holds approximately 350,000 clones, roughly 96% seen once. The sequenced sample was memory CD8+ T cells sorted from blood. Described subset: CD45RO+ cells pooled with CCR7-negative TemRA cells. These TCRs come from a man under 40 in good health.

The gene calls are TRBV5-3 and TRBJ2-3, with D perhaps TRBD2 (5 bases). TRBV5-3 is labeled an ORF, and its function is uncertain. There are 15 residues in the CDR3. The germline V and J ends were trimmed by 1 base and 6 bases, with 15 bases remaining between them. The CDR3, as DNA: TGTGCCAGAAGCTTGACCCCGTTAGCGCGGGATACGCAGTATTTT. Translating gives CARSLTPLARDTQYF.

This clone was found once. In nucleotides, the CDR3 is TGTGCCAGCAGTCCGGGACAGGGGGCGCTTGGCTACACCTTC. This gives the protein CASSPGQGALGYTF. The chain carries TRBV7-8 and TRBJ1-2, with 12 bases lining up with TRBD1. In germline, CDR1 is SGHVS, CDR2 FQNEAQ. The CDR3 is 14 amino acids. With 6 bases clipped from V and 7 bases from J, the junction kept 6 bases outside the gene matches.

This clone has only one observation. V is TRBV4-2 and J is TRBJ2-2; TRBD2 is a possible D gene (5 bases). The ends were cut back, 2 bases at V and 5 bases at J, with 6 bases in the middle. The CDR3 consists of 13 residues. The V gene's germline CDR1 is LGHNA and CDR2 YNFKEQ. Here the CDR3 reads CASSQTGTGELFF. In DNA, the CDR3 is TGTGCCAGCAGCCAAACGGGAACCGGGGAGCTGTTTTTT.

A few counts support this clone. This sequence joins TRBV19 and TRBJ1-1; D ambiguous. Germline V gene data show CDR1 as LNHDA and CDR2 as SQIVND (reference sequence). V lost 6 bases to trimming and J lost 4 bases, with 9 bases between them. The length of the CDR3 is 12 residues. The CDR3 DNA is TGTGCCAGTAGCCTCGGCCTCACTGAAGCTTTCTTT. Protein: CASSLGLTEAFF.

The chain has TRBV5-4 and TRBJ2-3, with 8 bases fitting TRBD1. The V gene's germline CDR1 is SGHNT and CDR2 YYREEE (reference sequence). With V trimmed by 5 bases and J by 2 bases, 7 bases remained unmatched. The CDR3 contains 15 residues. CDR3 coding DNA: TGTGCCAGCAGGTCCGGACAGGGATTCACAGATACGCAGTATTTT. It translates to CASRSGQGFTDTQYF.

V and J are TRBV27 and TRBJ2-7, with a weak D call TRBD2 (5 bases). Between the trimmed V and J ends, which lost 2 bases and 3 bases, there was a span of 11 bases. Per germline, CDR1 MNHEY and CDR2 SMNVEV (reference sequence). This CDR3 has 14 amino acids. CDR3 bases: TGTGCCAGCAGTTTACGGGGTGGGAACTACGAGCAGTACTTC. It is translated as CASSLRGGNYEQYF.

The chain has TRBV28 and TRBJ1-3; D gene unclear. The CDR3 is 11 amino acids. V shed 7 bases and J shed 4 bases, with 5 bases lying between them. Germline CDR1 is MDHEN and CDR2 is SYDVKM. The CDR3 DNA is TGTGCCAGCACCAGGGGAAACACCATATATTTT. Amino acids: CASTRGNTIYF.

The genes are TRBV4-1 and TRBJ2-7; TRBD2 is a possible D gene (6 bases). In germline, CDR1 is MGHRA, CDR2 YSYEKL. The length of the CDR3 is 16 residues. V shed 2 bases and J shed 4 bases, with 18 bases lying between them. CDR3 nucleotides: TGCGCCAGCAGCCAACTGGCGGGACCTGGTAGTTACGAGCAGTACTTC. Translation gives CASSQLAGPGSYEQYF.